Listed below are T cell receptor beta chains from one sample, sequenced in a study of CD8 T cells in Susac syndrome. TCRdb fed the immunoSEQ multiplex PCR reads into MiXCR, producing one record per CDR3 protein. This table has 40,000 to 55,000 distinct CDR3 sequences, roughly 93% appearing once. Sequencing was done on a sample of CD8+ T cells from PBMCs. The receptors derive from a human donor with multiple sclerosis. CDR3s include the opening cysteine and the closing phenylalanine or tryptophan. Each record gives: D gene, clone size, J gene, V gene, CDR3 protein, CDR3 DNA. A D gene is named only where the DNA matches it firmly. Rows may omit the clone size; those that give it use once, few, many or a size class.

D gene: -; clone size: -; J gene: TRBJ2-7; V gene: TRBV27; CDR3 protein: CASSPRQPIQTYEQYF; CDR3 DNA: TGTGCCAGCAGTCCCAGACAGCCTATCCAAACCTACGAGCAGTACTTC
D gene: -; clone size: -; J gene: TRBJ1-1; V gene: TRBV6-5; CDR3 protein: CASSYGGGNTEAFF; CDR3 DNA: TGTGCCAGCAGTTACGGCGGGGGCAACACTGAAGCTTTCTTT
D gene: TRBD1; clone size: -; J gene: TRBJ1-2; V gene: TRBV7-9; CDR3 protein: CASSLRDRDYGYTF; CDR3 DNA: TGTGCCAGCAGCCTCCGGGACAGGGACTATGGCTACACCTTC
D gene: -; clone size: -; J gene: TRBJ1-2; V gene: TRBV5-1; CDR3 protein: CASRVRASVNYGYTF; CDR3 DNA: TGCGCCAGCAGGGTCCGGGCCTCCGTTAACTATGGCTACACCTTC
D gene: TRBD1; clone size: -; J gene: TRBJ1-1; V gene: TRBV12-3/TRBV12-4; CDR3 protein: CASSSGQANTEAFF; CDR3 DNA: TGTGCCAGCAGTTCGGGACAGGCGAACACTGAAGCTTTCTTT
D gene: -; clone size: -; J gene: TRBJ2-7; V gene: TRBV6-2/TRBV6-3; CDR3 protein: CASTTGLLGEQYF; CDR3 DNA: TGTGCCAGCACCACCGGACTCCTGGGGGAGCAGTACTTC
D gene: TRBD2; clone size: -; J gene: TRBJ2-5; V gene: TRBV7-9; CDR3 protein: CASSFELGTIQETQYF; CDR3 DNA: TGTGCCAGCAGCTTCGAACTCGGGACTATCCAAGAGACCCAGTACTTC
D gene: -; clone size: once; J gene: TRBJ2-7; V gene: TRBV7-3; CDR3 protein: CASSISGGHLYEQYF; CDR3 DNA: TGTGCCAGCAGCATCAGTGGGGGACACCTCTACGAGCAGTACTTC
D gene: -; clone size: -; J gene: TRBJ1-2; V gene: TRBV5-4; CDR3 protein: CASSLVGGVYGYTF; CDR3 DNA: TGTGCCAGCAGCTTGGTTGGGGGCGTCTATGGCTACACCTTC
D gene: -; clone size: -; J gene: TRBJ1-1; V gene: TRBV29-1; CDR3 protein: CSVEGTPTGGYEAFF; CDR3 DNA: TGCAGCGTTGAAGGAACCCCCACCGGTGGGTATGAAGCTTTCTTT
D gene: TRBD1; clone size: -; J gene: TRBJ2-7; V gene: TRBV27; CDR3 protein: CASRGQGIYEQYF; CDR3 DNA: TGTGCCAGTAGGGGACAGGGTATCTACGAGCAGTACTTC
D gene: TRBD2; clone size: once; J gene: TRBJ2-4; V gene: TRBV14; CDR3 protein: CASSQGTPRAGGWDIQYF; CDR3 DNA: TGTGCCAGCAGCCAAGGGACTCCAAGAGCGGGGGGCTGGGACATTCAGTACTTC
D gene: -; clone size: -; J gene: TRBJ1-5; V gene: TRBV27; CDR3 protein: CASRKTGPLGNQPQHF; CDR3 DNA: TGTGCCAGCAGGAAAACAGGGCCCCTCGGCAATCAGCCCCAGCATTTT
D gene: TRBD2; clone size: -; J gene: TRBJ2-5; V gene: TRBV11-2; CDR3 protein: CASSYEPGLAGEEQETQYF; CDR3 DNA: TGTGCCAGCAGCTACGAGCCGGGACTAGCGGGGGAAGAACAAGAGACCCAGTACTTC
D gene: -; clone size: -; J gene: TRBJ1-2; V gene: TRBV2; CDR3 protein: CASSPRGYTF; CDR3 DNA: TGTGCCAGCAGTCCTAGGGGCTACACCTTC
D gene: TRBD1; clone size: -; J gene: TRBJ2-7; V gene: TRBV7-9; CDR3 protein: CASSTPDRVGEQYF; CDR3 DNA: TGTGCCAGCAGCACACCAGACAGGGTAGGCGAGCAGTACTTC
D gene: TRBD1; clone size: -; J gene: TRBJ2-7; V gene: TRBV30; CDR3 protein: CAWSVGQGAYEQYF; CDR3 DNA: TGTGCCTGGAGTGTTGGACAGGGGGCCTACGAGCAGTACTTC
D gene: -; clone size: -; J gene: TRBJ1-2; V gene: TRBV7-9; CDR3 protein: CASSLDVGRGSYGYTF; CDR3 DNA: TGTGCCAGCAGCTTAGACGTCGGCAGGGGCTCATATGGCTACACCTTC
D gene: -; clone size: -; J gene: TRBJ1-1; V gene: TRBV7-9; CDR3 protein: CASSYGGPMNTEAFF; CDR3 DNA: TGTGCCAGCAGCTACGGGGGGCCCATGAACACTGAAGCTTTCTTT
D gene: -; clone size: -; J gene: TRBJ2-3; V gene: TRBV5-6; CDR3 protein: CASSLPLTRSTDTQYF; CDR3 DNA: TGTGCCAGCAGCTTACCCCTGACTAGATCCACAGATACGCAGTATTTT
D gene: TRBD1; clone size: -; J gene: TRBJ1-4; V gene: TRBV7-8; CDR3 protein: CASSSETGWNEKLFF; CDR3 DNA: TGTGCCAGCAGCTCCGAGACAGGGTGGAATGAAAAACTGTTTTTT
D gene: TRBD2; clone size: -; J gene: TRBJ2-3; V gene: TRBV6-1; CDR3 protein: CASSPFRGSGGTDTQYF; CDR3 DNA: TGTGCCAGCAGCCCCTTTAGGGGAAGCGGGGGAACAGATACGCAGTATTTT
D gene: -; clone size: -; J gene: TRBJ2-7; V gene: TRBV3-1; CDR3 protein: CASSQVMPAKNYEQYF; CDR3 DNA: TGTGCCAGCAGCCAAGTCATGCCAGCTAAAAATTACGAGCAGTACTTC
D gene: -; clone size: -; J gene: TRBJ2-5; V gene: TRBV13; CDR3 protein: CASRYSAETQYF; CDR3 DNA: TGTGCCAGCAGGTACAGTGCGGAGACCCAGTACTTC